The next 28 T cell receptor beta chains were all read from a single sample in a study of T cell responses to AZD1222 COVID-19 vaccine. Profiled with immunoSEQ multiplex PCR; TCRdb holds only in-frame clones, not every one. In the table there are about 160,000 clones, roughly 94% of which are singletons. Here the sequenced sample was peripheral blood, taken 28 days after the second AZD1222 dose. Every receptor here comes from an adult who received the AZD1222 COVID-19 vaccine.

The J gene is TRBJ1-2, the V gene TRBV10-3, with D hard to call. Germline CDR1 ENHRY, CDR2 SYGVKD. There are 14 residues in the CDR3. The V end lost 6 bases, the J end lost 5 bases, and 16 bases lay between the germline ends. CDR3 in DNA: TGTGCCATCAGAGGCAGTCGGCCGGGTTATGGCTACACCTTC. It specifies CAIRGSRPGYGYTF.

The CDR3 spells CASSLRDQPQHF. The CDR3 nucleotides read TGTGCCAGCAGCCTTCGGGATCAGCCCCAGCATTTT. The chain employs TRBV14 and TRBJ1-5; D is uncertain. In germline, CDR1 is SGHDN, CDR2 FVKESK. CDR3 length: 12 amino acids. Trimming shortened V by 4 bases and J by 5 bases, and 6 bases separated the two germline ends.

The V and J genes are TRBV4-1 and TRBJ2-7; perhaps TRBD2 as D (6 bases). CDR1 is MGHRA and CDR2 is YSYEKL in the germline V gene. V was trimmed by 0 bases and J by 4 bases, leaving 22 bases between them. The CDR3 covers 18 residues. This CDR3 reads CASSQDQGPGLRFYEQYF. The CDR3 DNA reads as TGCGCCAGCAGCCAAGATCAGGGCCCGGGACTCCGATTTTACGAGCAGTACTTC.

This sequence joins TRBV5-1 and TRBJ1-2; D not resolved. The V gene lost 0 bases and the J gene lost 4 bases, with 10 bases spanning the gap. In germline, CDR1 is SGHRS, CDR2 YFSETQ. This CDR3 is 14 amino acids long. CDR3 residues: CASSLDTPPYGYTF. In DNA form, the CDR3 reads TGCGCCAGCAGCTTGGACACCCCTCCCTATGGCTACACCTTC.

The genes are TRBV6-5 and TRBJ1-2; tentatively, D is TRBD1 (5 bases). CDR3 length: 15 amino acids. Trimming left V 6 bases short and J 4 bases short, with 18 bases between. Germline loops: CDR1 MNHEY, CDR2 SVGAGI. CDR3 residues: CASSRVIGTAYGYTF. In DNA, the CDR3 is TGTGCCAGCAGCCGCGTTATCGGGACGGCCTATGGCTACACCTTC.

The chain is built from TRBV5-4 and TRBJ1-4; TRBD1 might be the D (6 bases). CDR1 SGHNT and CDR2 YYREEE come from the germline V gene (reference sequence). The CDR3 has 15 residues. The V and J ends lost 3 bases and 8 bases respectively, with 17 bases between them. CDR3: CASSSGGGLGEKLFF. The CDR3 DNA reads TGTGCCAGCAGCTCCGGCGGGGGGCTAGGGGAAAAACTGTTTTTT.

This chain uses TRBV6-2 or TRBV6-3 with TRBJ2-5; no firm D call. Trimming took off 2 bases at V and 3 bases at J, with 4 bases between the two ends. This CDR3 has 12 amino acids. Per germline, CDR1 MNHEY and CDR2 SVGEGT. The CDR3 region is CASSYRKETQYF. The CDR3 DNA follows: TGTGCCAGCAGTTACAGGAAAGAGACCCAGTACTTC.

The CDR3 loop reads CASSPTRGQGWSYEQYF. The CDR3, as DNA: TGTGCCAGCAGTCCAACTAGAGGACAGGGTTGGTCCTACGAGCAGTACTTC. The genes are TRBV6-6 and TRBJ2-7; 8 nucleotides match TRBD1. The CDR3 length is 17 residues. In germline, CDR1 is MNHNY, CDR2 SVGAGI (reference sequence). Trimming took 5 bases from V and 1 from J; bases not matched to a gene: 13.

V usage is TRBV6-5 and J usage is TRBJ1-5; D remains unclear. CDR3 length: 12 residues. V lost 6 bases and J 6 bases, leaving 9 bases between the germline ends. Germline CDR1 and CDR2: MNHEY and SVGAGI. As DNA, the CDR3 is TGTGCCAGCAGGTCCCTAGGTCAGCCCCAGCATTTT. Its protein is CASRSLGQPQHF.

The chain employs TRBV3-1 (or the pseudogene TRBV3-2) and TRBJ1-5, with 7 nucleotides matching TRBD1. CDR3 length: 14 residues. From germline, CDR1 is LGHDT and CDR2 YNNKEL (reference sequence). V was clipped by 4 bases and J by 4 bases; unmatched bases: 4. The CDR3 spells CASSRTGPNQPQHF. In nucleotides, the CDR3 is TGTGCCAGCAGCCGGACAGGACCTAATCAGCCCCAGCATTTT.

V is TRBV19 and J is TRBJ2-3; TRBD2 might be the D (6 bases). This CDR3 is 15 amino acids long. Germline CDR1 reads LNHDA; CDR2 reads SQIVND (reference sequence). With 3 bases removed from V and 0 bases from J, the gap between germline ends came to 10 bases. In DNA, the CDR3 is TGTGCCAGTAGTATCGGGAGCTTTAGCACAGATACGCAGTATTTT. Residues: CASSIGSFSTDTQYF.

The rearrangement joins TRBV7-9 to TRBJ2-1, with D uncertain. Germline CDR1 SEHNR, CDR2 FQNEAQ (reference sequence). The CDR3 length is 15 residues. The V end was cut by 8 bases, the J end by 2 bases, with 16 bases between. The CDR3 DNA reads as TGTGCCAGCGGTCCTCCCGATAGGGCCTACAATGAGCAGTTCTTC. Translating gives CASGPPDRAYNEQFF.

CDR3 protein: CASSRGVDTEAFF. The CDR3 DNA reads TGTGCCAGCTCACGAGGGGTTGACACTGAAGCTTTCTTT. The rearrangement joins TRBV18 to TRBJ1-1; possible D gene TRBD1, 5 bases. CDR3 size: 13 residues. Trimming left V 4 bases short and J 3 bases short, with 9 bases between. Germline CDR1 is KGHSH and CDR2 is LQKENI.

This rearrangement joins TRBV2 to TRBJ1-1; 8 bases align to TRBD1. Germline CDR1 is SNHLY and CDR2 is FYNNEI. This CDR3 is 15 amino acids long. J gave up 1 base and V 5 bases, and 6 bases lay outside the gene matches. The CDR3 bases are TGTGCCAGCAGTCTACAGGGGGTAAGGAACACTGAAGCTTTCTTT. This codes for CASSLQGVRNTEAFF.

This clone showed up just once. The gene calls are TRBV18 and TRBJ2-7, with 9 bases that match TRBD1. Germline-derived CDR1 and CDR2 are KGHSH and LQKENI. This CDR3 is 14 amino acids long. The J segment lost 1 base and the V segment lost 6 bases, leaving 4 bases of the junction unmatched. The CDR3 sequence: CASSPGQGSYEQYF. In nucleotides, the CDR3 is TGTGCCAGCTCCCCGGGACAGGGATCCTACGAGCAGTACTTC.

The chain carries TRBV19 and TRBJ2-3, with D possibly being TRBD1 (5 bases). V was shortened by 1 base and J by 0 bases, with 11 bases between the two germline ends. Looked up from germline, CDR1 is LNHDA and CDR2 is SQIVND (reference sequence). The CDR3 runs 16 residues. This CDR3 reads CASSIVQGGSTDTQYF. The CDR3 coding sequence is TGTGCCAGTAGTATAGTGCAGGGTGGGAGCACAGATACGCAGTATTTT.

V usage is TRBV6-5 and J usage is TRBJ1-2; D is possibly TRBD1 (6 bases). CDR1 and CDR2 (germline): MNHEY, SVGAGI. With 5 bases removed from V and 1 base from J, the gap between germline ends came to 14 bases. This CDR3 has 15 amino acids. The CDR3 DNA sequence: TGTGCCAGCAGTACCTCGGACAGTGTTAACTATGGCTACACCTTC. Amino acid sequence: CASSTSDSVNYGYTF.

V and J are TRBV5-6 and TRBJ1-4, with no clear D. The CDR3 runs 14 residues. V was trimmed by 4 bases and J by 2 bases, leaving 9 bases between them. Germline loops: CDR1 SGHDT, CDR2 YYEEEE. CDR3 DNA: TGTGCCAGCAGCCATCGACGGACTAATGAAAAACTGTTTTTT. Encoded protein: CASSHRRTNEKLFF.

CDR3 bases: TGTGCCAGCAGTTCCGGGGTTTTTGGCTACACCTTC. Encoded protein: CASSSGVFGYTF. V gene TRBV27 combines with J gene TRBJ1-2; D gene unclear. V was clipped by 4 bases and J by 7 bases, with 10 bases between them. The germline gives CDR1 MNHEY, CDR2 SMNVEV (reference sequence). The CDR3 contains 12 residues.

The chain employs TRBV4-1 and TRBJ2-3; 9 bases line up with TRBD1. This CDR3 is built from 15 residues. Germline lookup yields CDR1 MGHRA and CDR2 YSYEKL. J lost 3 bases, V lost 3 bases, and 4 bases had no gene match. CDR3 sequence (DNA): TGCGCCAGCAGCCATTCCGGACAGGGGACAGATACGCAGTATTTT. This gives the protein CASSHSGQGTDTQYF.

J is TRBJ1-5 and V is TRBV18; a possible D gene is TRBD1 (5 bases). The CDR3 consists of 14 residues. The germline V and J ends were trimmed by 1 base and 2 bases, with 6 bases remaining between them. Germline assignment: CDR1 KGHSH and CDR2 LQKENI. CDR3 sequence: CASSPQGRNQPQHF. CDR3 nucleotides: TGTGCCAGCTCACCACAGGGGCGCAATCAGCCCCAGCATTTT.

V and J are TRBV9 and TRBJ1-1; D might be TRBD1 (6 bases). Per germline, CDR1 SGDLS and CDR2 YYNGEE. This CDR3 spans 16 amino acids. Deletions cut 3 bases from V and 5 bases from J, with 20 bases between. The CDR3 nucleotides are TGTGCCAGCAGCGCCCCCCCCCAGGGGCTTTGGACTGAAGCTTTCTTT. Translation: CASSAPPQGLWTEAFF. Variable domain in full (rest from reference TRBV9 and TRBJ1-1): DSGVTQTPKHLITATGQRVTLRCSPRSGDLSVYWYQQSLDQGLQFLIQYYNGEERAKGNILERFSAQQFPDLHSELNLSSLELGDSALYFCASSAPPQGLWTEAFFGQGTRLTVV.

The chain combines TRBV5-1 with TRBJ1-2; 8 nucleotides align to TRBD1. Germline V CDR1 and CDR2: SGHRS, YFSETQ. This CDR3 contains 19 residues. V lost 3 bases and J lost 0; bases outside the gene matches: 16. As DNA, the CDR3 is TGCGCCAGCAGCTCGCCGGGTGTAGCAGGGGGCCAAACTAACTATGGCTACACCTTC. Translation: CASSSPGVAGGQTNYGYTF.

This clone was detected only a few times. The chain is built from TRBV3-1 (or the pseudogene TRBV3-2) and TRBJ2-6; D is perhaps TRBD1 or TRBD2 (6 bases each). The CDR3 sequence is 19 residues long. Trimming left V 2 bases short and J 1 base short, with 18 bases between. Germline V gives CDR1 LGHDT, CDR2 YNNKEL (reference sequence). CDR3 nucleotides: TGTGCCAGCAGCCAACAATGGGGGGCGGTAGAGTCTGGGGCCAACGTCCTGACTTTC. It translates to CASSQQWGAVESGANVLTF.

As DNA, the CDR3 is TGTGCCAGCAGCCCGAGGGCCCATCAGCCCCAGCATTTT. Translated: CASSPRAHQPQHF. The rearrangement links TRBV11-2 to TRBJ1-5; no clear D gene. The germline V gene encodes CDR1 SGHAT and CDR2 FQNNGV. The CDR3 spans 13 residues. V lost 5 bases and J lost 5, with 10 bases in between.

As DNA, the CDR3 is TGTGCCATCAGTGTTTACAATGAGCAGTTCTTC. It codes for CAISVYNEQFF. The V call is TRBV10-3, the J call TRBJ2-1; unclear D gene. Germline V gives CDR1 ENHRY, CDR2 SYGVKD. CDR3 length equals 11 residues. V was shortened by 4 bases and J by 4 bases, with 2 bases between the two germline ends.

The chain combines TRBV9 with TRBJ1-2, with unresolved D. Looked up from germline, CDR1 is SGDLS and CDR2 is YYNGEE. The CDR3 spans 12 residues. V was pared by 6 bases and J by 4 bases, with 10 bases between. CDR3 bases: TGTGCCAGCACCCCTTCGACCTATGGCTACACCTTC. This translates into CASTPSTYGYTF. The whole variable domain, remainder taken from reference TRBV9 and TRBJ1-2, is DSGVTQTPKHLITATGQRVTLRCSPRSGDLSVYWYQQSLDQGLQFLIQYYNGEERAKGNILERFSAQQFPDLHSELNLSSLELGDSALYFCASTPSTYGYTFGSGTRLTVV.

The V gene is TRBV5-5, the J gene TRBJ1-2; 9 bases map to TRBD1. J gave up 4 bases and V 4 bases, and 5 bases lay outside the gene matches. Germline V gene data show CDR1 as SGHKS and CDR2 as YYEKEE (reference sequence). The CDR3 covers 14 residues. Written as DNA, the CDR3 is TGTGCCAGCAGCATTAGACAGGGGGTCTATGGCTACACCTTC. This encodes CASSIRQGVYGYTF.